The 30 T cell receptor beta chains below were found in one sample sequenced in a study of blood T cell repertoires in COVID-19. Some clones are missing from TCRdb's copy, which holds only in-frame ones; the method was immunoSEQ multiplex PCR. The table shows about 210,000 clones, with 87% occurring only once. Source material: PBMCs or T cells enriched from blood (not recorded which). The receptor set was obtained from a young man with acute COVID-19.

The chain couples TRBV4-1 to TRBJ2-1; 8 bases fit TRBD2. Germline V CDR1 and CDR2: MGHRA, YSYEKL. Losses at the gene ends were 4 bases for V and 7 bases for J; bases not matched to a gene: 9. CDR3 length: 15 amino acids. CDR3 in amino acids: CASSPLAGILNEQFF. CDR3 coding DNA: TGCGCCAGCAGCCCTTTAGCGGGAATCTTAAATGAGCAGTTCTTC.

This clone was recorded only once. The V call is TRBV27, the J call TRBJ1-4; D ambiguous. The V end was cut by 6 bases, the J end by 10 bases, with 21 bases between. CDR3 length equals 15 residues. CDR1 is MNHEY and CDR2 is SMNVEV in the germline V gene (reference sequence). CDR3 sequence: CASSQTPGPRGKLFF. CDR3 sequence (DNA): TGTGCCAGCAGCCAGACTCCGGGCCCCCGGGGAAAACTGTTTTTT.

The V call is TRBV27, the J call TRBJ1-4; D is undetermined. The CDR3 has 15 amino acids. The V end lost 4 bases, the J end lost 8 bases, and 17 bases lay between the germline ends. CDR1 and CDR2 from the germline V gene are MNHEY and SMNVEV (reference sequence). CDR3 sequence: CASSSPRESTEKLFF. CDR3 nucleotides: TGTGCCAGCAGTTCTCCCCGGGAAAGTACCGAAAAACTGTTTTTT. The full variable domain, completed using reference TRBV27 and TRBJ1-4, is EAQVTQNPRYLITVTGKKLTVTCSQNMNHEYMSWYRQDPGLGLRQIYYSMNVEVTDKGDVPEGYKVSRKEKRNFPLILESPSPNQTSLYFCASSSPRESTEKLFFGSGTQLSVL.

Here the CDR3 DNA reads TGTGCCAGCAGCCAACCCTCAGGAAATATCCGCGCAGATACGCAGTATTTT. It is translated as CASSQPSGNIRADTQYF. The rearrangement uses TRBV7-9 and TRBJ2-3; D is undetermined. The CDR3 extends over 17 amino acids. CDR1 is SEHNR, CDR2 FQNEAQ, per germline (reference sequence). V was pared by 5 bases and J by 4 bases, with 22 bases between.

The chain carries TRBV4-3 and TRBJ2-1; possibly TRBD2 for D (5 bases). Trimming pared 0 bases from V and 7 bases from J, leaving 10 bases between. CDR3 length: 14 residues. CDR1 is LGHNA and CDR2 is YSLEER in the germline V gene. As DNA, the CDR3 is TGCGCCAGCAGCCAAGACGGGGTACTGAATGAGCAGTTCTTC. Translating gives CASSQDGVLNEQFF.

The V call is TRBV3-1 (or the pseudogene TRBV3-2), the J call TRBJ2-1, with a tentative D call TRBD2 (5 bases). CDR3 length: 16 amino acids. V lost 4 bases, J lost 0 bases, and 13 bases lay in between. The V gene's germline CDR1 is LGHDT and CDR2 YNNKEL (reference sequence). The CDR3 region is CASSPERSRSYNEQFF. The CDR3 nucleotides are TGTGCCAGCAGCCCCGAGCGGAGCCGCTCCTACAATGAGCAGTTCTTC.

The chain uses TRBV5-1 and TRBJ1-4, with TRBD1 matching over 7 bases. This CDR3 spans 16 amino acids. V trimming: 0 bases; J trimming: 6 bases; junction bases outside the gene matches: 8. Germline-derived CDR1 and CDR2 are SGHRS and YFSETQ. In DNA form, the CDR3 reads TGCGCCAGCAGCTTGGTACCGGGACAGAGGGATGAAAAACTGTTTTTT. It yields the protein CASSLVPGQRDEKLFF.

V usage is TRBV4-1 and J usage is TRBJ1-2; D remains ambiguous. V dropped 0 bases and J dropped 3 bases, with 17 bases sitting between them. CDR3 size: 17 residues. Germline V gene lookup returns CDR1 MGHRA and CDR2 YSYEKL. CDR3 in DNA: TGCGCCAGCAGCCAAGAGGGTCCACAGAAGGATCACTATGGCTACACCTTC. It codes for CASSQEGPQKDHYGYTF.

This rearrangement joins TRBV5-4 to TRBJ2-2, with D tentatively TRBD1 (5 bases). The CDR3 is 14 residues long. V dropped 4 bases and J dropped 1 base, with 8 bases sitting between them. Per the germline V gene, CDR1 is SGHNT and CDR2 is YYREEE (reference sequence). The CDR3 sequence: CASSIGQNTGELFF. In DNA form, the CDR3 reads TGTGCCAGCAGCATTGGACAGAACACCGGGGAGCTGTTTTTT.

This clone was recorded only once. This chain joins TRBV12-3 or TRBV12-4 and TRBJ1-5; D not certain. Trimming left V 5 bases short and J 7 bases short, with 12 bases between. CDR3 length: 13 amino acids. The CDR3 coding sequence is TGTGCCAGCAGTCTGTCCGAGAGCCAGCCCCAGCATTTT. Protein: CASSLSESQPQHF.

Points on this clone: The same CDR3 arises from other DNA sequences in this sample as well. The V call is TRBV7-9, the J call TRBJ1-1; unclear D gene. V lost 4 bases to trimming and J lost 5 bases, with 8 bases between them. Per the germline V gene, CDR1 is SEHNR and CDR2 is FQNEAQ (reference sequence). This CDR3 is built from 12 residues. Written as DNA, the CDR3 is TGTGCCAGCAGCTCTGGGAGAACTGAAGCTTTCTTT. This encodes CASSSGRTEAFF.

V gene TRBV14 combines with J gene TRBJ2-3; D is uncertain. This CDR3 has 16 amino acids. CDR1 is SGHDN and CDR2 is FVKESK in the germline V gene. The V end was cut by 0 bases, the J end by 0 bases, with 10 bases between. The chain's CDR3 is CASSQDFSYSTDTQYF. For the CDR3, the DNA is TGTGCCAGCAGCCAAGATTTTTCGTATAGCACAGATACGCAGTATTTT.

V gene TRBV7-9 combines with J gene TRBJ2-7; D is unresolved. Germline V CDR1 and CDR2: SEHNR, FQNEAQ (reference sequence). The CDR3 loop spans 16 amino acids. V lost 4 bases and J lost 0, with 16 bases in between. The CDR3 reads CASSSAGRGSSYEQYF. Written as DNA, the CDR3 is TGTGCCAGCAGCTCAGCTGGAAGAGGCAGCTCCTACGAGCAGTACTTC.

The chain couples TRBV18 to TRBJ1-1; TRBD1 is a possible D gene (5 bases). This CDR3 spans 15 amino acids. Deletions cut 3 bases from V and 0 bases from J, with 11 bases between. CDR1 and CDR2 from the germline V gene are KGHSH and LQKENI. As DNA, the CDR3 is TGTGCCAGCTCACCCCTGGAGGGGCTGAACACTGAAGCTTTCTTT. Protein: CASSPLEGLNTEAFF.

The CDR3 loop is CASSFRAWDYGYTF. Here the CDR3 DNA reads TGTGCCAGCAGCTTCAGGGCGTGGGACTATGGCTACACCTTC. The chain uses TRBV13 and TRBJ1-2; perhaps TRBD1 as D (5 bases). V lost 3 bases to trimming and J lost 3 bases, with 11 bases between them. This CDR3 contains 14 residues. CDR1 is PRHDT, CDR2 FYEKMQ, per germline (reference sequence). The full variable domain, in which reference TRBV13 and TRBJ1-2 provide the parts outside the CDR3, is AAGVIQSPRHLIKEKRETATLKCYPIPRHDTVYWYQQGPGQDPQFLISFYEKMQSDKGSIPDRFSAQQFSDYHSELNMSSLELGDSALYFCASSFRAWDYGYTFGSGTRLTVV.

This chain connects TRBV7-9 to TRBJ2-7, with 8 bases lining up with TRBD1. The CDR3 extends over 15 amino acids. Germline V gene sequence: CDR1 SEHNR, CDR2 FQNEAQ (reference sequence). V shed 8 bases, J shed 4 bases, and the junction held 13 bases outside the gene matches. The CDR3, as DNA: TGTGCCAGCGGTTCTTGGACAGGGAGTTTTTACGAGCAGTACTTC. It specifies CASGSWTGSFYEQYF. Supplemented by reference TRBV7-9 and TRBJ2-7, the full variable domain reads DTGVSQNPRHKITKRGQNVTFRCDPISEHNRLYWYRQTLGQGPEFLTYFQNEAQLEKSRLLSDRFSAERPKGSFSTLEIQRTEQGDSAMYLCASGSWTGSFYEQYFGPGTRLTVT.

This sequence joins TRBV4-1 and TRBJ2-7; D perhaps matches TRBD2 (5 bases). V was pared by 1 base and J by 2 bases, with 9 bases between. The germline CDR1 and CDR2 sequences are MGHRA and YSYEKL. The CDR3 has 14 residues. The CDR3 sequence: CASSQGAAAYEQYF. The CDR3 DNA reads TGCGCCAGCAGCCAAGGAGCAGCGGCCTACGAGCAGTACTTC.

This sequence joins TRBV21-1 and TRBJ2-2; TRBD1, the D gene given by the table, was not confirmed from the DNA. TRBV21-1 is a pseudogene. This CDR3 region has 16 residues. CDR3 DNA: TGTGCCAGCAGCATAGAGGCCAGGGCTGACACCGGGGAGCTGTTTTTT. Its translation: CASSIEARADTGELFF.

The V call is TRBV9, the J call TRBJ1-3; D might be TRBD1 (5 bases). CDR3 length: 14 amino acids. CDR1 and CDR2 from the germline V gene are SGDLS and YYNGEE. V lost 2 bases and J 1 base, leaving 7 bases between the germline ends. CDR3 in amino acids: CASSVQGSGNTIYF. Here the CDR3 DNA reads TGTGCCAGCAGCGTCCAGGGTTCTGGAAACACCATATATTTT.

The chain employs TRBV10-1 and TRBJ2-1; TRBD1 agrees at 8 bases. The CDR3 contains 17 residues. The germline V gene encodes CDR1 WNHNN and CDR2 SYGVQD (reference sequence). Unmatched junction bases numbered 14, after V lost 6 bases and J lost 4 bases. The CDR3 sequence: CASRRTGNNPAYNEQFF. CDR3 in DNA: TGCGCCAGCAGAAGGACAGGGAATAACCCGGCATACAATGAGCAGTTCTTC.

The chain employs TRBV9 and TRBJ1-3; 7 bases are a match to TRBD1. This CDR3 region has 16 residues. V was pared by 0 bases and J by 3 bases, with 6 bases of the junction left unmatched. Germline V gives CDR1 SGDLS, CDR2 YYNGEE. CDR3: CASSVGAGTDGNTIYF. The CDR3 coding sequence is TGTGCCAGCAGCGTAGGGGCCGGGACAGATGGAAACACCATATATTTT.

J is TRBJ1-2 and V is TRBV29-1, with TRBD1 identical over 7 bases. With 4 bases clipped from V and 4 bases from J, the junction kept 9 bases outside the gene matches. CDR1 SQVTM and CDR2 ANQGSEA come from the germline V gene. CDR3 size: 14 residues. The CDR3 sequence is CSVVPDRKGYGYTF. CDR3 sequence (DNA): TGCAGCGTTGTACCGGACAGGAAAGGCTATGGCTACACCTTC.

The chain links TRBV28 to TRBJ2-7, with 7 bases fitting TRBD1. J was trimmed by 3 bases and V by 2 bases; bases with no gene match: 7. CDR3 length equals 15 residues. The V gene's germline CDR1 is MDHEN and CDR2 SYDVKM. The CDR3 DNA sequence: TGTGCCAGCAGTTTAACCGTAGGGGGCGACTACGAGCAGTACTTC. As protein: CASSLTVGGDYEQYF. Combining the CDR3 with reference TRBV28 and TRBJ2-7 gives the whole variable domain DVKVTQSSRYLVKRTGEKVFLECVQDMDHENMFWYRQDPGLGLRLIYFSYDVKMKEKGDIPEGYSVSREKKERFSLILESASTNQTSMYLCASSLTVGGDYEQYFGPGTRLTVT.

The chain combines TRBV18 with TRBJ2-2, with a possible D match to TRBD1 (6 bases). V was shortened by 5 bases and J by 1 base, with 8 bases between the two germline ends. CDR1 and CDR2 (germline): KGHSH, LQKENI. The CDR3 length is 14 residues. The CDR3 region is CASSATGNTGELFF. CDR3 sequence (DNA): TGTGCCAGCTCAGCGACAGGGAACACCGGGGAGCTGTTTTTT.

The V call is TRBV9, the J call TRBJ1-2; D is uncertain. V was pared by 2 bases and J by 0 bases, with 14 bases between. Germline V CDR1 and CDR2: SGDLS, YYNGEE. The CDR3 runs to 16 residues. This CDR3 is CASSVTNGLTNYGYTF. CDR3 in DNA: TGTGCCAGCAGCGTCACGAACGGACTTACTAACTATGGCTACACCTTC.

The chain uses TRBV4-1 and TRBJ2-7; TRBD2 aligns across 7 bases. Germline-derived CDR1 and CDR2 are MGHRA and YSYEKL. V gave up 1 base and J gave up 0 bases; unmatched junction bases: 6. The CDR3 covers 16 residues. The CDR3: CASSQVASGSSYEQYF. In nucleotides, the CDR3 is TGCGCCAGCAGCCAAGTCGCTAGCGGTAGCTCCTACGAGCAGTACTTC.

This clone has a handful of counts. This chain links TRBV9 with TRBJ2-1; 13 nucleotides match TRBD2. CDR3 length equals 16 residues. Unmatched junction bases numbered 6, after V lost 4 bases and J lost 5 bases. CDR1 is SGDLS and CDR2 is YYNGEE in the germline V gene. Here the CDR3 reads CASSPRLAGGHNEQFF. CDR3 nucleotide sequence: TGTGCCAGCAGCCCCCGACTAGCGGGAGGTCACAATGAGCAGTTCTTC.

The V and J genes are TRBV29-1 and TRBJ1-3, with 8 bases identical to TRBD1. The CDR3 spans 14 residues. With 7 bases clipped from V and 0 bases from J, the junction kept 5 bases outside the gene matches. Germline V lookup: CDR1 SQVTM, CDR2 ANQGSEA. This CDR3 is CSGSTGGSGNTIYF. In DNA, the CDR3 is TGCAGCGGTTCCACAGGGGGCTCTGGAAACACCATATATTTT.

This clone was seen a few times. The chain couples TRBV10-2 to TRBJ1-5, with 8 bases fitting TRBD1. Germline CDR1 WSHSY, CDR2 SAAADI. The CDR3 consists of 20 residues. The V gene end was trimmed by 0 bases and the J gene end by 0 bases; junction bases not matched to a gene: 13. The CDR3 sequence: CASSESWAAGGENSNQPQHF. Here the CDR3 DNA reads TGCGCCAGCAGTGAGTCGTGGGCGGCAGGGGGCGAAAATAGCAATCAGCCCCAGCATTTT.

The chain employs TRBV28 and TRBJ1-5; the D gene is possibly TRBD1 (5 bases). With 2 bases removed from V and 0 bases from J, the gap between germline ends came to 14 bases. The CDR3 runs to 17 residues. The germline gives CDR1 MDHEN, CDR2 SYDVKM. CDR3 sequence (DNA): TGTGCCAGCAGTTTACTCGGCAGGGCTTATAGCAATCAGCCCCAGCATTTT. This gives the protein CASSLLGRAYSNQPQHF. The variable domain in full, with the rest retrieved from reference TRBV28 and TRBJ1-5, is DVKVTQSSRYLVKRTGEKVFLECVQDMDHENMFWYRQDPGLGLRLIYFSYDVKMKEKGDIPEGYSVSREKKERFSLILESASTNQTSMYLCASSLLGRAYSNQPQHFGDGTRLSIL.